Listed below are T cell receptor beta chains from one sample, sequenced in a study of shared clonotypes between healthy human individuals. Sequencing was performed with immunoSEQ multiplex PCR; in TCRdb, only in-frame clones are kept and a portion is missing. Of approximately 2.3 million clones listed, over 85% were seen once; the top ten hold 0.35% to 0.5%. Material: naive CD4+ T cells from PBMCs. These receptors all come from a man aged 18 to 29 in good health. Some clones in this sample may be carry-over from other donors' samples. Each CDR3 is given with its conserved first and last residue. Fields, in order: V gene, J gene, CDR3 protein.

v_call: TRBV5-1; j_call: TRBJ2-3; cdr3_aa: CASGGEVTDTQYF
v_call: TRBV9; j_call: TRBJ2-2; cdr3_aa: CASSVGGVGELFF
v_call: TRBV28; j_call: TRBJ1-3; cdr3_aa: CASRAKTGTGNTIYF
v_call: TRBV10-3; j_call: TRBJ2-7; cdr3_aa: CAISEAGEQYF
v_call: TRBV6-1; j_call: TRBJ2-5; cdr3_aa: CASTSGTQETQYF
v_call: TRBV5-1; j_call: TRBJ2-7; cdr3_aa: CASSLGGTNPYEQYF
v_call: TRBV7-2; j_call: TRBJ2-3; cdr3_aa: CASSSGLAGDTQYF
v_call: TRBV5-1; j_call: TRBJ2-1; cdr3_aa: CASNGGTSGTLLFF
v_call: TRBV7-2; j_call: TRBJ1-2; cdr3_aa: CASSLLGSNGYTF
v_call: TRBV10-3; j_call: TRBJ2-7; cdr3_aa: CAISDNYEQYF
v_call: TRBV5-1; j_call: TRBJ2-5; cdr3_aa: CASSFSHVAGGQETQYF
v_call: TRBV11-2; j_call: TRBJ2-7; cdr3_aa: CASSQVRDRDRDSYEQYF
v_call: TRBV19; j_call: TRBJ1-1; cdr3_aa: CASSGGGTEAFF
v_call: TRBV28; j_call: TRBJ2-7; cdr3_aa: CASRRRTSGRSEQYF
v_call: TRBV9; j_call: TRBJ2-3; cdr3_aa: CASSVDRWSGDTQYF
v_call: TRBV7-2; j_call: TRBJ2-7; cdr3_aa: CASSYPGQGRNEQYF
v_call: TRBV5-1; j_call: TRBJ2-1; cdr3_aa: CASRNYPVGNNEQFF